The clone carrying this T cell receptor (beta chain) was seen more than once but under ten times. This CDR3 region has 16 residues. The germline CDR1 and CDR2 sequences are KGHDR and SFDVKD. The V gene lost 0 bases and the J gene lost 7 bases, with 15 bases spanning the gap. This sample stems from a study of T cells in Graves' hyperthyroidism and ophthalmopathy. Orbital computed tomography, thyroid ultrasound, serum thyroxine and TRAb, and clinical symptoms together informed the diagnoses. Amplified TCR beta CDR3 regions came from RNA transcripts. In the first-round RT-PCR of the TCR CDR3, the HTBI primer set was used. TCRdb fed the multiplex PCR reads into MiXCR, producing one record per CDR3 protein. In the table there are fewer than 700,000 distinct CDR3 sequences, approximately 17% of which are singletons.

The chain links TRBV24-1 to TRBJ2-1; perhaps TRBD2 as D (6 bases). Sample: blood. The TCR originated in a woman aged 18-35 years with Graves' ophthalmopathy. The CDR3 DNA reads TGTGCCACCAGTGATTTGCTGCGGGGTAGGAGGAATGAGCAGTTCTTC. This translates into CATSDLLRGRRNEQFF.